One and the same sample provided the 19 T cell receptor beta chains below, sequenced in a study of metastatic and nonmetastatic thyroid tumors. TCRdb reprocessed the PCR reads via MiXCR. The sample has 15,000 to 20,000 clones; roughly 26% are singletons. Patients had received no treatment of any kind before thyroid surgery. The sequenced material came from adjacent normal tissue. The receptors were sampled from a female donor with papillary thyroid cancer or a benign thyroid nodule (not recorded which). Some clones in this sample may be carry-over from other donors' samples.

The J gene is TRBJ2-3, the V gene TRBV3-1, with D perhaps matching TRBD1 (5 bases). CDR3 length equals 15 residues. V was pared by 0 bases and J by 5 bases, with 12 bases between. Germline V gene data show CDR1 as LGHDT and CDR2 as YNNKEL (reference sequence). In DNA, the CDR3 is TGTGCCAGCAGCCAAGAGGGGCGGAGAATAGATACGCAGTATTTT. This codes for CASSQEGRRIDTQYF.

This chain joins TRBV28 and TRBJ2-1; D is ambiguous. CDR3 length equals 11 residues. The V gene lost 1 base and the J gene lost 8 bases, with 3 bases spanning the gap. CDR1 and CDR2 (germline): MDHEN, SYDVKM. The CDR3 bases are TGTGCCAGCAGTTTATCCGATGAGCAGTTCTTC. It encodes CASSLSDEQFF. The entire variable domain, with the rest obtained from reference TRBV28 and TRBJ2-1, is as follows: DVKVTQSSRYLVKRTGEKVFLECVQDMDHENMFWYRQDPGLGLRLIYFSYDVKMKEKGDIPEGYSVSREKKERFSLILESASTNQTSMYLCASSLSDEQFFGPGTRLTVL.

The rearrangement links TRBV7-2 to TRBJ2-2; 7 bases are a match to TRBD1. The CDR3 is 14 residues long. Germline values: CDR1 SGHTA, CDR2 FQGNSA. J gave up 4 bases and V 6 bases, and 5 bases lay outside the gene matches. This CDR3 is CASSLQGSTGELFF. DNA of the CDR3: TGTGCCAGCAGTTTACAGGGGAGCACCGGGGAGCTGTTTTTT.

This clone was seen at least ten times. V gene TRBV7-6 combines with J gene TRBJ1-3; no clear D. Germline values: CDR1 SGHVS, CDR2 FNYEAQ. Trimming took 5 bases from V and 0 from J, leaving 8 bases between them. The CDR3 extends over 14 amino acids. CDR3 sequence: CASSTTVSGNTIYF. The CDR3 DNA reads as TGTGCCAGCAGCACCACAGTCTCTGGAAACACCATATATTTT.

This clone counts as medium-sized. This chain connects TRBV2 to TRBJ2-3; D remains unclear. Between the trimmed V and J ends, which lost 6 bases and 6 bases, there was a span of 13 bases. In germline, CDR1 is SNHLY, CDR2 FYNNEI. The CDR3 consists of 13 residues. The CDR3 DNA follows: TGTGCCAGCAGCCTACCACCCTGGGATACGCAGTATTTT. Translation: CASSLPPWDTQYF.

Sample share makes this clone large. The chain carries TRBV30 and TRBJ1-3; D is unresolved. This CDR3 has 14 residues. V was cut by 5 bases and J by 0 bases, with 11 bases left in between. Germline V lookup: CDR1 GTSNPN, CDR2 SVGIG (reference sequence). Written as DNA, the CDR3 is TGTGCCTGGGTACCCTCGAGCTCTGGAAACACCATATATTTT. Residues: CAWVPSSSGNTIYF.

In its sample, this clone was seen a few times. V is TRBV7-2 and J is TRBJ2-4; unclear D gene. This CDR3 spans 11 amino acids. Trimming stripped 7 bases from V and 9 bases from J, with 10 bases between. Per the germline V gene, CDR1 is SGHTA and CDR2 is FQGNSA. The CDR3 region is CASTEAAIQYF. The CDR3 DNA reads as TGTGCCAGCACCGAGGCGGCCATTCAGTACTTC.

This clone was observed a few times. The junction does not match germline at one end; this may be a read error. The V and J genes are TRBV6-1 and TRBJ1-3; no firm D call. CDR1 and CDR2 (germline): MNHNS, SASEGT. The CDR3 runs to 14 residues. CDR3 residues: CASTRGNSGNTIYF. As DNA, the CDR3 is TGCGCCAGCACCCGGGGAAACTCTGGAAACACCATATATTTT.

This clone has only a few counts. The chain recombines TRBV6-1 with TRBJ2-1, with D possibly matching TRBD1 (5 bases). Trimming removed 9 bases from V and 0 bases from J, with 12 bases in between. CDR1 is MNHNS and CDR2 is SASEGT in the germline V gene. This CDR3 has 14 amino acids. As DNA, the CDR3 is TGTGCCAGTCAGGGCGGTAGCTCCTACAATGAGCAGTTCTTC. Translated, it gives CASQGGSSYNEQFF.

This chain connects TRBV9 to TRBJ1-1; the D gene is possibly TRBD1 (5 bases). Trimming took 3 bases from V and 1 from J, leaving 16 bases between them. From germline, CDR1 is SGDLS and CDR2 YYNGEE. The CDR3 contains 16 residues. The CDR3 bases are TGTGCCAGCAGCGGTAGTGGTGGGACGGAGAACACTGAAGCTTTCTTT. Amino acids: CASSGSGGTENTEAFF.

V is TRBV11-2 and J is TRBJ1-1, with D hard to call. Deletions cut 0 bases from V and 0 bases from J, with 8 bases between. Looked up from germline, CDR1 is SGHAT and CDR2 is FQNNGV. CDR3 size: 15 residues. CDR3 nucleotides: TGTGCCAGCAGCTTAGATAGGTACATGAACACTGAAGCTTTCTTT. This codes for CASSLDRYMNTEAFF.

The table lists this clone with a few counts. This chain connects TRBV27 to TRBJ1-1, with 10 positions matching TRBD1. The CDR3 consists of 15 residues. CDR1 is MNHEY, CDR2 SMNVEV, per germline (reference sequence). V lost 4 bases to trimming and J lost 8 bases; unmatched junction nucleotides: 10. The chain's CDR3 is CASSSPGQGHVEAFF. CDR3 sequence (DNA): TGTGCCAGCAGTTCCCCGGGACAGGGGCATGTGGAAGCTTTCTTT.

This clone occurred a few times. The genes are TRBV20-1 and TRBJ2-7; 9 positions match TRBD1. Trimming at V came to 8 bases and at J to 6 bases, leaving 8 bases not matched to a gene. Germline CDR1 is DFQATT and CDR2 is SNEGSKA (reference sequence). CDR3 length equals 12 residues. The DNA for the CDR3 is TGCAGTACAAGAACAGGGGGCCGCGAGCAGTACTTC. Translating it yields CSTRTGGREQYF.

The rearrangement links TRBV7-2 to TRBJ2-5, with 7 positions matching TRBD2. Trimming took 3 bases from V and 7 from J; bases not matched to a gene: 8. The germline gives CDR1 SGHTA, CDR2 FQGNSA. The CDR3 loop spans 14 amino acids. The CDR3: CASSFGTNSGTQYF. CDR3 nucleotides: TGTGCCAGCAGCTTCGGGACTAACTCCGGGACCCAGTACTTC.

The J gene is TRBJ2-7, the V gene TRBV6-9; D is perhaps TRBD1 or TRBD2 (5 bases each). Germline loops: CDR1 MNHGY, CDR2 SVAAGI. With 3 bases removed from V and 7 bases from J, the gap between germline ends came to 7 bases. The CDR3 has 11 amino acids. CDR3: CASSYEGEQYF. The DNA of the CDR3 is TGTGCCAGCAGTTACGAGGGGGAGCAGTACTTC.

The V gene is TRBV30, the J gene TRBJ2-1, with D maybe TRBD2 (5 bases). There are 16 residues in the CDR3. V gave up 1 base and J gave up 6 bases, with 19 bases separating them. Germline V gives CDR1 GTSNPN, CDR2 SVGIG (reference sequence). The CDR3 nucleotides read TGTGCCTGGAGTGAAGGTAGCGTCTGGGCTCTCAATGAGCAGTTCTTC. Translation gives CAWSEGSVWALNEQFF.

The chain recombines TRBV28 with TRBJ1-5, with D uncertain. Trimming left V 3 bases short and J 3 bases short, with 12 bases between. CDR1 and CDR2 from the germline V gene are MDHEN and SYDVKM. This CDR3 contains 15 residues. The CDR3 sequence is CASSFVGQDNQPQHF. The CDR3 region has the DNA TGTGCCAGCAGTTTCGTCGGTCAGGACAATCAGCCCCAGCATTTT.

This clone has just a few counts. CDR3 nucleotide sequence: TGTGCCAGCAGTACCCGTAACTATCTAGACCTCCACTTT. Translation gives CASSTRNYLDLHF. V is TRBV27 and J is TRBJ1-6; D not certain. This CDR3 has 13 residues. CDR1 is MNHEY, CDR2 SMNVEV, per germline (reference sequence). Trimming removed 5 bases from V and 15 bases from J, with 17 bases in between.

The rearrangement joins TRBV28 to TRBJ2-7; 11 positions match TRBD2. This CDR3 comprises 16 residues. CDR1 is MDHEN, CDR2 SYDVKM, per germline. V shed 5 bases, J shed 3 bases, and the junction held 9 bases outside the gene matches. This chain's CDR3 is CASSGGTSGAVYEQYF. Here the CDR3 DNA reads TGTGCCAGCAGTGGCGGGACTAGCGGAGCAGTCTACGAGCAGTACTTC.